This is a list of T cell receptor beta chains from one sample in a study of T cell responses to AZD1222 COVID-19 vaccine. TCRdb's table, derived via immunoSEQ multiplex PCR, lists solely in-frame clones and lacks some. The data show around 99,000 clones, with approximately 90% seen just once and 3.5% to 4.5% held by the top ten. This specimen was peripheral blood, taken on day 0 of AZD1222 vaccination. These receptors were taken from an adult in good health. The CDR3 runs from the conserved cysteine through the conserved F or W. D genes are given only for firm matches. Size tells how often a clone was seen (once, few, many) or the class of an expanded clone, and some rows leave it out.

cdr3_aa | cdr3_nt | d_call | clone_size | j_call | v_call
CASSTPGTTSAETQYF | TGTGCCAGTAGTACCCCCGGGACTACGAGCGCAGAGACCCAGTACTTC | TRBD2 | - | TRBJ2-5 | TRBV19
CASSTDRVIGNTEAFF | TGTGCCAGCTCAACCGACAGGGTCATCGGGAACACTGAAGCTTTCTTT | TRBD1 | few | TRBJ1-1 | TRBV2
CASSLHPGDSYNEQFF | TGTGCCAGCAGCCTCCATCCAGGGGACTCCTACAATGAGCAGTTCTTC | - | - | TRBJ2-1 | TRBV7-3
CASSITSTGYNEQFF | TGTGCCAGTAGTATAACCTCTACGGGCTACAATGAGCAGTTCTTC | - | - | TRBJ2-1 | TRBV19
CASSESMTGGGQPQHF | TGTGCCAGCAGTGAATCCATGACGGGGGGCGGTCAGCCCCAGCATTTT | - | - | TRBJ1-5 | TRBV6-1
CASSLGTNPTGELFF | TGTGCCAGCAGCTTAGGGACTAACCCCACCGGGGAGCTGTTTTTT | TRBD2 | few | TRBJ2-2 | TRBV7-3
CASKTTEAGELFF | TGTGCCAGCAAAACCACTGAGGCCGGGGAGCTGTTTTTT | - | few | TRBJ2-2 | TRBV27
CASSLGTAQGYGYTF | TGTGCCAGCAGCTTAGGGACGGCACAGGGGTATGGCTACACCTTC | TRBD1 | - | TRBJ1-2 | TRBV7-2
CASSAMTGTNQPQHF | TGTGCCAGCAGTGCCATGACAGGGACCAATCAGCCCCAGCATTTT | TRBD1 | - | TRBJ1-5 | TRBV2
CASRAWDTEVGYTF | TGTGCCAGCAGGGCCTGGGACACTGAAGTTGGCTACACCTTC | - | few | TRBJ1-2 | TRBV6-5
CASSPHLGTGELFF | TGTGCCAGTAGTCCTCACCTGGGCACCGGGGAGCTGTTTTTT | - | - | TRBJ2-2 | TRBV19
CASSLSGFQETQYF | TGTGCCAGCAGCTTATCGGGGTTCCAAGAGACCCAGTACTTC | - | once | TRBJ2-5 | TRBV7-3
CASSLGAGLAGNEQFF | TGTGCCAGCAGCTTAGGGGCGGGACTAGCAGGGAATGAGCAGTTCTTC | TRBD2 | - | TRBJ2-1 | TRBV7-9
CASSRVGGSTDTQYF | TGTGCCAGCAGCCGGGTAGGAGGTAGCACAGATACGCAGTATTTT | - | - | TRBJ2-3 | TRBV7-9
CASSIRGQVSYNSPLHF | TGTGCCAGTAGTATACGGGGACAAGTCTCCTATAATTCACCCCTCCACTTT | - | - | TRBJ1-6 | TRBV19
CASNGAGGPDTGELFF | TGTGCCAGCAATGGGGCGGGAGGGCCGGACACCGGGGAGCTGTTTTTT | TRBD2 | - | TRBJ2-2 | TRBV9
CASSPAQGGYGYTF | TGTGCCAGTAGTCCCGCACAGGGGGGCTATGGCTACACCTTC | TRBD1 | - | TRBJ1-2 | TRBV19
CASSQVADSYEQYF | TGCGCCAGCAGCCAAGTGGCTGACTCCTACGAGCAGTACTTC | - | once | TRBJ2-7 | TRBV4-3
CAWSWGESNQPQHF | TGTGCCTGGAGTTGGGGGGAGAGCAATCAGCCCCAGCATTTT | - | once | TRBJ1-5 | TRBV30
CASSSGGYSGNTIYF | TGTGCCAGCAGTTCTGGGGGCTACTCTGGAAACACCATATATTTT | - | - | TRBJ1-3 | TRBV28
CASSPGERGQQETQYF | TGCGCCAGCAGCCCAGGGGAGCGGGGGCAACAAGAGACCCAGTACTTC | TRBD2 | once | TRBJ2-5 | TRBV4-1
CASGLSHLNEQFF | TGTGCTAGTGGTTTGTCCCACCTCAATGAGCAGTTCTTC | - | - | TRBJ2-1 | TRBV12-5